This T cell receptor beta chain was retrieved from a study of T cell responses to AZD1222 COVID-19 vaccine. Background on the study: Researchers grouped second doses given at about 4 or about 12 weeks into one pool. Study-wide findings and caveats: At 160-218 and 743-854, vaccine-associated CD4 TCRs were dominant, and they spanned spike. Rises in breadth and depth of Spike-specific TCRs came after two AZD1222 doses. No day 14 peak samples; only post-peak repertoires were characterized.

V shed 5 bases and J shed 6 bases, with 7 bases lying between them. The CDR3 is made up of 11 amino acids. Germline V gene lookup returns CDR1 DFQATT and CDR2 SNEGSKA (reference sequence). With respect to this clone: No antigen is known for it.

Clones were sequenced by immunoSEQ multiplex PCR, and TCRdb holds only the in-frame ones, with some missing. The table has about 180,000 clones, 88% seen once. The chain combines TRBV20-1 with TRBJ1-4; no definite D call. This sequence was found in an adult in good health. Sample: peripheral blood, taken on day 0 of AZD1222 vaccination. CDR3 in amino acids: CSASSYEKLFF. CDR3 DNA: TGCAGTGCTTCTTCATATGAAAAACTGTTTTTT.